The clone carrying this T cell receptor beta chain was detected once. Germline V gene sequence: CDR1 SQVTM, CDR2 ANQGSEA. The V and J ends lost 7 bases and 2 bases respectively, with 10 bases between them. This CDR3 spans 12 amino acids. All recovered Cohort 3 donors got two negative PCRs, got clearance, or saw symptom resolution. The data belong to a study of blood T cell repertoires in COVID-19. In the source study's methods: Estimation of nucleated cell counts was performed using reference gene primer amplification. The table came from immunoSEQ multiplex PCR; TCRdb's copy has only in-frame clones and leaves some out. The V and J calls and clone size are taken from that table; D and trimming were inferred from the DNA. The sample records 370,000 or so clones, 80% to 90% being singletons.

The sequenced sample consisted of PBMCs or T cells enriched from blood (not recorded which). V usage is TRBV29-1 and J usage is TRBJ2-3, with D tentatively TRBD2 (6 bases). The receptor was derived from a man aged 30 to 39 who had recovered from COVID-19. The CDR3 spells CSARDFTDTQYF. In DNA form, the CDR3 reads TGCAGCGCTCGGGACTTCACAGATACGCAGTATTTT.